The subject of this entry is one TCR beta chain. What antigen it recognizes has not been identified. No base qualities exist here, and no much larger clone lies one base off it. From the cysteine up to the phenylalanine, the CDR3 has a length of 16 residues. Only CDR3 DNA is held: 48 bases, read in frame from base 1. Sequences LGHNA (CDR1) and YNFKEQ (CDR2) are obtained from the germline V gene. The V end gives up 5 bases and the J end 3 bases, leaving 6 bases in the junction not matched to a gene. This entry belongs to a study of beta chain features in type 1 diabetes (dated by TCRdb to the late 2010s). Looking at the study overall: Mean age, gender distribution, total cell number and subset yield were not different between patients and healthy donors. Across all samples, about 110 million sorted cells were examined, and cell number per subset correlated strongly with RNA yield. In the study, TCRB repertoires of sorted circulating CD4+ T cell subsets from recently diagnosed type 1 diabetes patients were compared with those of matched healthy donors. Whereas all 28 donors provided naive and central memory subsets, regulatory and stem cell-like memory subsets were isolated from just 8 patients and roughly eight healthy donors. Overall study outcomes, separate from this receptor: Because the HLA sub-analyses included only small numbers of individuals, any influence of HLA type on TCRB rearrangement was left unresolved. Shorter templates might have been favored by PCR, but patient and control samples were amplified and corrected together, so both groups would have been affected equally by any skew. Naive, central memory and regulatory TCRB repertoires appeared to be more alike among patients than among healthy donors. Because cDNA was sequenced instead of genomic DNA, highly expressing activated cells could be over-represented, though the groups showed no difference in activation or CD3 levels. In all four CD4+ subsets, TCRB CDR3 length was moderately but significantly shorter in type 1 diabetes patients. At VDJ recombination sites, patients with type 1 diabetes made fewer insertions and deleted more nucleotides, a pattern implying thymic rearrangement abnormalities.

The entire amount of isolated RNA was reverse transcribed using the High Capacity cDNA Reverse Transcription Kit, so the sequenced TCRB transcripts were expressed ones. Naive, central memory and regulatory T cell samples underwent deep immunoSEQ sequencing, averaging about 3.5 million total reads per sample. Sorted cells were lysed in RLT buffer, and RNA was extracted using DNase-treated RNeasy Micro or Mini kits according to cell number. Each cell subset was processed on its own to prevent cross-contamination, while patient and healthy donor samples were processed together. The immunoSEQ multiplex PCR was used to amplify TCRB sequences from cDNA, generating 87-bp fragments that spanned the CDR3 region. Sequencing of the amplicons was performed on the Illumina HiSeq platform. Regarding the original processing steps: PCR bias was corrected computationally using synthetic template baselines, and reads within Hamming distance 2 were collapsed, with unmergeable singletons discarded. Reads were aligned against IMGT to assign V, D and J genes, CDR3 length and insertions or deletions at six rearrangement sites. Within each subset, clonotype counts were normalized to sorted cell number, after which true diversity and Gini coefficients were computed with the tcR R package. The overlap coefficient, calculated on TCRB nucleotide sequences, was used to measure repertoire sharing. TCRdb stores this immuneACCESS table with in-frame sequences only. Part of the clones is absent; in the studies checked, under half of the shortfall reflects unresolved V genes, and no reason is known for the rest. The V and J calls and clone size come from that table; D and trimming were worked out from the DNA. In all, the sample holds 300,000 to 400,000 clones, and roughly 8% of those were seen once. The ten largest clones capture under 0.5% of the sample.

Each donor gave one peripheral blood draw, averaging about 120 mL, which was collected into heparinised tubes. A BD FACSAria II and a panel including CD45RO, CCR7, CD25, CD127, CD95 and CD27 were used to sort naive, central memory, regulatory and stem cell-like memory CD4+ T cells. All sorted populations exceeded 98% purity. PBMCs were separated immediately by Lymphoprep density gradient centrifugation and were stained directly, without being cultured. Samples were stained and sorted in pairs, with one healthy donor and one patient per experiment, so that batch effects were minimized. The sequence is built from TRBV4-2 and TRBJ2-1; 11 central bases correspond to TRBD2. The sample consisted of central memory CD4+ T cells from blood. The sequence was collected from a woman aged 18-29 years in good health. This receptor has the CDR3 CASSTHSGRDYNEQFF. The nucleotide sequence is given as TGTGCCAGCAGCACCCATAGCGGGAGGGACTACAATGAGCAGTTCTTC.